The T cell receptor (beta chain) described here comes from a study of shared clonotypes between healthy human individuals (dated by TCRdb to 2020 to 2022). The study in broad terms: The cohort comprised a couple of women and a few men aged 18 to 49 years. For each donor, CD4 naive and CD4 memory were each given three plates, CD8 naive was given two plates, and CD8 memory was given one plate. Blood TCR repertoires of about 5 healthy adults were deeply sequenced to estimate repertoire size and the extent of clonotype sharing between individuals. Different laboratories and diverse techniques were used to prepare libraries and sequence TCR repertoires, to increase sequencing depth and limit assay-specific biases. Per donor, leukapheresis produced somewhere between about 0.94 and 9.5 billion PBMCs.

Points on this clone: Its antigen is not yet known. There are no base qualities to consult, and no much larger clone falls within one base.

The CDR3 numbers 13 residues from cysteine through phenylalanine. The kept DNA is CDR3 alone, 39 bases in frame from the first base. V sheds 4 bases and J sheds 4 bases, leaving 10 bases between their ends. Based on the germline V gene, the CDR1 and CDR2 sequences are SGHDT and YYEEEE. Donors were healthy HIV-negative adults with no recently reported acute infections or vaccinations. All donors were Caucasian adults living in Nashville, Tennessee, USA. CD4+ T cells were enriched by magnetic negative selection; naive cells were then positively selected on CD45RA, and the negative fraction formed the memory subset. Blood was obtained by leukapheresis, after which PBMCs were separated by Ficoll-Histopaque density gradient centrifugation and cryopreserved in liquid nitrogen vapor phase. Analytical flow cytometry was used to check the purity and quantity of every magnetically sorted T cell population. Genomic DNA was isolated from every sorted fraction and measured by UV absorbance on a Nanodrop 2000c.

TCR CDR3 regions were amplified from genomic DNA by multiplex PCR using the deep immunoSEQ assay. Genomic DNA extracted from each cell subset was distributed evenly over all wells of several immunoSEQ 96-well plates, and each plate served as one replicate. For sorted subsets, 200 to 250 ng genomic DNA, equal to about 30,000 T cell genomes, was loaded into each replicate PCR. Purified libraries were measured with a Qubit 3.0 fluorometer, size-checked on a Bioanalyzer 2100, and measured again with the KAPA Library Quantification kit. Every immunoSEQ 96-well plate was sequenced on a separate single-read 150-cycle Illumina NextSeq 550 flow cell. For the original study's pipeline: The immunoSEQ output contained only junctional sequences without quality scores, so filtering could not match that applied to full-length reads. Sequences were annotated with PyIR, a Python wrapper for IgBLAST v1.9, and V/J genes and CDR3 were assigned using IMGT germline references. Reads were filtered out if the reads had weak V/J assignments (E-value above 1e-6), no CDR3, stop codons, out-of-frame junctions, or ambiguous translated residues. V3J clonotypes were defined as sequences sharing the same inferred V gene, J gene, and CDR3 amino acid sequence. Percentage overlap between repertoires was computed as shared unique clonotypes divided by the size of the smaller repertoire. Repertoire richness was assessed with RTK rarefaction, the Chao1 estimator, and Recon v2.1 estimates of unobserved clonotypes. Generation probabilities for all TCRbeta clonotypes obtained by the gDNA method from a few donors were computed using OLGA. TCRdb limited this immuneACCESS table to in-frame rearrangements with V and J called. A share of clones is missing; checked studies link under half to unresolved V genes, and the rest is unexplained. The DNA gave D and trimming, while V, J and clone size come from that table. The sample contains some 2.3 million clones, 90% to 95% of them found a single time. The ten largest clones capture 0.39% of the sample.

Paper-wide results and their limitations: Sharing across a handful of donors was observed for about 5% of naive CD4, 3% to 3.5% of naive CD8, over 2% of memory CD4, and about 0.39% of memory CD8 clonotypes. Only blood was sampled, and tissue TCR repertoires likely differ from those in blood. The small number of donors limited the genetic and exposure-history diversity represented. Naive subsets generally had larger estimated clonotype richness than memory subsets. Rarefaction of sorted-subset datasets indicated incomplete sequencing despite the large sequencing depth. Higher generation probabilities were observed for clonotypes shared by all four sorted-subset donors than for non-shared clonotypes. Based on pairwise subsampling, the degree of clonotype sharing among donors was expected to be affected by sequencing depth.

The sequenced sample was naive CD4+ T cells from PBMCs. The sample's cell subset or site label, in plain terms: CD45RA+ positively selected. The chain is encoded by TRBV5-6 joined to TRBJ2-3; confidence is insufficient to name the D gene. This TCR derives from a man aged 18 to 29 in good health. Some clones in this sample may be carry-over from other donors' samples. The CDR3 reads as follows: CASSPLRSDTQYF. The bases are TGTGCCAGCAGCCCCTTGAGATCAGATACGCAGTATTTT.